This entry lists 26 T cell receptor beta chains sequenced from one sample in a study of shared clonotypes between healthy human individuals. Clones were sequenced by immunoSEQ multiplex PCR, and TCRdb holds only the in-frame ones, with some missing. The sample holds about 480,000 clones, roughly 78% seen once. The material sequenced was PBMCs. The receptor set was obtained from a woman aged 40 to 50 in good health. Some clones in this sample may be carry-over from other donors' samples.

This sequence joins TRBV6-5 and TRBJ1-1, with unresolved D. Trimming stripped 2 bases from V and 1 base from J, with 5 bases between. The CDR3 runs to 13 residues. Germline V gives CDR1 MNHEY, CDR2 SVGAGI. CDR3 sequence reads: CASSYEGNTEAFF. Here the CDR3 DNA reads TGTGCCAGCAGTTACGAGGGGAACACTGAAGCTTTCTTT.

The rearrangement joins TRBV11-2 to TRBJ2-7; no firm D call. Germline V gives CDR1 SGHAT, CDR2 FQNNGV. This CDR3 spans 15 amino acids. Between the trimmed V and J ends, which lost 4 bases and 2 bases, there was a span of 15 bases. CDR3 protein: CASSSRLGRTYEQYF. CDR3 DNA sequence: TGTGCCAGCAGCTCCCGACTTGGCAGAACCTACGAGCAGTACTTC. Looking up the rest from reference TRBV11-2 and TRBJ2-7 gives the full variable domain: EAGVAQSPRYKIIEKRQSVAFWCNPISGHATLYWYQQILGQGPKLLIQFQNNGVVDDSQLPKDRFSAERLKGVDSTLKIQPAKLEDSAVYLCASSSRLGRTYEQYFGPGTRLTVT.

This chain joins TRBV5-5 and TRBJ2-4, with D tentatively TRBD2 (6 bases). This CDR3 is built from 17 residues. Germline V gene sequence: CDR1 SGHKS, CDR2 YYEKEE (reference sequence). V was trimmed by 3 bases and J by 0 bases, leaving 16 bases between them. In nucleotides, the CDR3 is TGTGCCAGCAGCTCCGGCTCCGGGGGTCTAGCCAAAAACATTCAGTACTTC. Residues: CASSSGSGGLAKNIQYF.

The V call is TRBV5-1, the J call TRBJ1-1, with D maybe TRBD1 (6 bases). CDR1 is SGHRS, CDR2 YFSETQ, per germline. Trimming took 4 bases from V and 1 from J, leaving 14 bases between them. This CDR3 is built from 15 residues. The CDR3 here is CASSAGRGGNTEAFF. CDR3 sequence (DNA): TGCGCCAGCAGCGCCGGGAGAGGGGGGAACACTGAAGCTTTCTTT.

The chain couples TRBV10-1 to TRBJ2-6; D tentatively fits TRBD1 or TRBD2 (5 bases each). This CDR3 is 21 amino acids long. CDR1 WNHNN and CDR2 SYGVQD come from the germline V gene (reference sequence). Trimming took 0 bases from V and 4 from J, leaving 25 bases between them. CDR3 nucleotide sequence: TGCGCCAGCAGTGAGTCGCGGGCCGGCGGAAAGGGAGAGGGGGGGGCCAACGTCCTGACTTTC. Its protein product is CASSESRAGGKGEGGANVLTF.

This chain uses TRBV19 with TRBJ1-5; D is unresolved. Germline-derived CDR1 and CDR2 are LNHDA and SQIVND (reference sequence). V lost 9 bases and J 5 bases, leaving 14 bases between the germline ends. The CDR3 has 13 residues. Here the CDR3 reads CASTRGRDQPQHF. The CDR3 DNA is TGTGCCAGCACTCGGGGTAGGGATCAGCCCCAGCATTTT.

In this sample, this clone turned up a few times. CDR3 in amino acids: CASSLYRAGGYGDTQYF. CDR3 DNA sequence: TGTGCCAGCAGCTTATATCGTGCAGGGGGCTATGGAGATACGCAGTATTTT. The genes are TRBV7-2 and TRBJ2-3; 8 bases match TRBD1. V lost 2 bases, J lost 5 bases, and 12 bases stayed unmatched. Germline V gene sequence: CDR1 SGHTA, CDR2 FQGNSA. The CDR3 is 17 amino acids.

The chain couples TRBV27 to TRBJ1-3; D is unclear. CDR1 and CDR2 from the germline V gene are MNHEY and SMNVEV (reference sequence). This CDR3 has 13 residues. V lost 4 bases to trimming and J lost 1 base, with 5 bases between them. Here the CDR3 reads CASSSVSGNTIYF. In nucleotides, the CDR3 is TGTGCCAGCAGTTCGGTGTCTGGAAACACCATATATTTT.

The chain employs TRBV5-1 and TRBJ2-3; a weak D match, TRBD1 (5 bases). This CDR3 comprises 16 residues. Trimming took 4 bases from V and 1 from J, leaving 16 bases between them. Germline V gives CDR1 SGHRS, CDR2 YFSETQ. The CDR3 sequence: CASSPLTQGRTDTQYF. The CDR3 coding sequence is TGCGCCAGCAGCCCGCTAACGCAGGGCCGCACAGATACGCAGTATTTT.

The chain's CDR3 is CASSSTLGYTF. The CDR3 nucleotides are TGTGCCAGTAGTTCCACTCTGGGCTACACCTTC. This chain connects TRBV19 to TRBJ1-2; D is uncertain. The CDR3 covers 11 residues. Between the trimmed V and J ends, which lost 5 bases and 8 bases, there was a span of 9 bases. Germline assignment: CDR1 LNHDA and CDR2 SQIVND (reference sequence).

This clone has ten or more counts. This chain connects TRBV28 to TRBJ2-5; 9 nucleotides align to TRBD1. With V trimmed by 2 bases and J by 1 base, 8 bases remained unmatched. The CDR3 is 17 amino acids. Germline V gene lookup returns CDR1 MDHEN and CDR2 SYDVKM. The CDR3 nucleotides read TGTGCCAGCAGTTTAGGCGGGACAGGGTATGGCCAAGAGACCCAGTACTTC. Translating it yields CASSLGGTGYGQETQYF.

As DNA, the CDR3 is TGCAGCGGTTCCGGGACTAGTTTTGGTACGCAGTATTTT. Its protein is CSGSGTSFGTQYF. The rearrangement joins TRBV29-1 to TRBJ2-3, with 8 bases lining up with TRBD2. Looked up from germline, CDR1 is SQVTM and CDR2 is ANQGSEA. The CDR3 consists of 13 residues. The trim removed 7 bases at V and 8 bases at J, leaving 11 bases unmatched.

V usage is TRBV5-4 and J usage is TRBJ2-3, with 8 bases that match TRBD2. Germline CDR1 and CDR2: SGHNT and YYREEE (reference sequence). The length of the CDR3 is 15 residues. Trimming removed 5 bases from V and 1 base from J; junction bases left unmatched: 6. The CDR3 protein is CASSGVTSGTDTQYF. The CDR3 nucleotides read TGTGCCAGCAGTGGGGTGACTAGCGGCACAGATACGCAGTATTTT.

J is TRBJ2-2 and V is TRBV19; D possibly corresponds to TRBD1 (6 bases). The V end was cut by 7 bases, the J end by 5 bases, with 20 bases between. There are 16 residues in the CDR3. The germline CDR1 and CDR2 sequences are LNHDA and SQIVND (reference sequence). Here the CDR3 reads CASKKGVQQGTGELFF. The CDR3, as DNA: TGTGCCAGTAAAAAAGGGGTGCAACAGGGAACCGGGGAGCTGTTTTTT.

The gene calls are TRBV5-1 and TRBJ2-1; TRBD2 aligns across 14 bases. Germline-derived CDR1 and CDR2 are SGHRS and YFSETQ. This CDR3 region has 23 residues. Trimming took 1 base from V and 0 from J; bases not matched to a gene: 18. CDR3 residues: CASSLRGGTVTSGRATSYNEQFF. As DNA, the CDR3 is TGCGCCAGCAGCTTGAGGGGTGGCACGGTGACTAGCGGGAGGGCCACCTCCTACAATGAGCAGTTCTTC.

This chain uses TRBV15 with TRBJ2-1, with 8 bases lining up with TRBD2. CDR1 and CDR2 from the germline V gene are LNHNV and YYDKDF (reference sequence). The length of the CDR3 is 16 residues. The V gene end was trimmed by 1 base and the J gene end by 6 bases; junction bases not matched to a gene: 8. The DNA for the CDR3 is TGTGCCACCAGCAGAGCGAGAGCGGGAGTAGGCAATGAGCAGTTCTTC. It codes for CATSRARAGVGNEQFF.

This CDR3 reads CASSLSSGTGELFF. The CDR3 bases are TGTGCCAGCAGTTTAAGTAGCGGGACCGGGGAGCTGTTTTTT. The chain has TRBV28 and TRBJ2-2, with 7 bases matching TRBD2. The germline V gene has CDR1 MDHEN and CDR2 SYDVKM. The CDR3 has 14 residues. V shed 2 bases, J shed 5 bases, and the junction held 2 bases outside the gene matches. The full variable domain, with the rest looked up from reference TRBV28 and TRBJ2-2, is DVKVTQSSRYLVKRTGEKVFLECVQDMDHENMFWYRQDPGLGLRLIYFSYDVKMKEKGDIPEGYSVSREKKERFSLILESASTNQTSMYLCASSLSSGTGELFFGEGSRLTVL.

CDR3 amino acids: CSAPRTGADYGYTF. The CDR3 nucleotides are TGCAGCGCCCCCCGGACAGGGGCTGACTATGGCTACACCTTC. The genes are TRBV29-1 and TRBJ1-2; 9 bases align to TRBD1. Germline V gene sequence: CDR1 SQVTM, CDR2 ANQGSEA. Losses at the gene ends were 7 bases for V and 3 bases for J; bases not matched to a gene: 9. The CDR3 length is 14 residues. The full variable domain, rest sourced from reference TRBV29-1 and TRBJ1-2, is SAVISQKPSRDICQRGTSLTIQCQVDSQVTMMFWYRQQPGQSLTLIATANQGSEATYESGFVIDKFPISRPNLTFSTLTVSNMSPEDSSIYLCSAPRTGADYGYTFGSGTRLTVV.

In nucleotides, the CDR3 is TGTGCCAGCATTCTACAGGGGACTTACGAGCAGTACTTC. Its translation: CASILQGTYEQYF. The V gene is TRBV6-6, the J gene TRBJ2-7; D possibly corresponds to TRBD1 (7 bases). Between the trimmed V and J ends, which lost 7 bases and 4 bases, there was a span of 14 bases. CDR1 and CDR2 from the germline V gene are MNHNY and SVGAGI (reference sequence). The CDR3 runs 13 residues.

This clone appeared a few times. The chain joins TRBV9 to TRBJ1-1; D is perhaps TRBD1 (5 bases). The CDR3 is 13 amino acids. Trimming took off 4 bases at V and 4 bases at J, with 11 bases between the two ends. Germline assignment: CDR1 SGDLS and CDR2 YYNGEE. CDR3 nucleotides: TGTGCCAGCAGCACTAGGGGAAGCACTGAAGCTTTCTTT. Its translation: CASSTRGSTEAFF.

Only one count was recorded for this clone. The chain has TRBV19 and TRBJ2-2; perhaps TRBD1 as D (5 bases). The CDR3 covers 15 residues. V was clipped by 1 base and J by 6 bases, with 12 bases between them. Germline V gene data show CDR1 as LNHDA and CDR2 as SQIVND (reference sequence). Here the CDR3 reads CASSIGQGISGELFF. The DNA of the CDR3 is TGTGCCAGTAGTATAGGGCAGGGTATCTCCGGGGAGCTGTTTTTT.

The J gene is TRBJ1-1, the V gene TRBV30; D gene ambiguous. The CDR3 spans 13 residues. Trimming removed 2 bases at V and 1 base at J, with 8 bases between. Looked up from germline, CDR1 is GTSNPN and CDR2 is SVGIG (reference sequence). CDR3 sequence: CAWSTTWNTEAFF. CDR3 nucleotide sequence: TGTGCCTGGAGTACTACGTGGAACACTGAAGCTTTCTTT. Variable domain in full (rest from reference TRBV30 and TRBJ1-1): SQTIHQWPATLVQPVGSPLSLECTVEGTSNPNLYWYRQAAGRGLQLLFYSVGIGQISSEVPQNLSASRPQDRQFILSSKKLLLSDSGFYLCAWSTTWNTEAFFGQGTRLTVV.

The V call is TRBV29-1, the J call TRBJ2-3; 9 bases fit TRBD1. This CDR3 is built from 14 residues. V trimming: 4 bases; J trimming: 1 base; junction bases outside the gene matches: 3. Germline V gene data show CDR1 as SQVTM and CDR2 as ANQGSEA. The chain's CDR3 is CSVARQGGTDTQYF. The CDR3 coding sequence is TGCAGCGTTGCCCGACAGGGGGGCACAGATACGCAGTATTTT.

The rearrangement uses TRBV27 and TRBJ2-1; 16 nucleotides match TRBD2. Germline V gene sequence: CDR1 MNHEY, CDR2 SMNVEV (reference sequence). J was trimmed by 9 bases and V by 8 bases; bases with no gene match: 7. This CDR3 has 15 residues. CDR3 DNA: TGTGCCAGCGCCCCAGGGACTAGCGGGGGGGGTGAGCAGTTCTTC. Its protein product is CASAPGTSGGGEQFF.

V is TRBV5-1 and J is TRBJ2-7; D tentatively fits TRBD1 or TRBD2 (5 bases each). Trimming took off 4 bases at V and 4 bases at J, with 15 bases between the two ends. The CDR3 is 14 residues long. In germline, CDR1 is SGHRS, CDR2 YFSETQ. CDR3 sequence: CASSLEGDVYEQYF. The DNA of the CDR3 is TGCGCCAGCAGCCTCGAAGGGGACGTATACGAGCAGTACTTC.

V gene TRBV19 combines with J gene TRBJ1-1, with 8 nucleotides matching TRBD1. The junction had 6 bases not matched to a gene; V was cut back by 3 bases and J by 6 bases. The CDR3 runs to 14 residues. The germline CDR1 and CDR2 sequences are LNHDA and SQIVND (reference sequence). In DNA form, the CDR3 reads TGTGCCAGTAGTATGGACAGGGAAGTTGCTGAAGCTTTCTTT. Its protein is CASSMDREVAEAFF.